This T cell receptor (beta chain) was documented in a study of T cells in Graves' hyperthyroidism and ophthalmopathy. TCR beta CDR3 sequences were amplified from RNA transcripts. Initially, a first-round RT-PCR of the TCR CDR3 employed the HTBI primer set. TCRdb reprocessed the multiplex PCR reads via MiXCR and lists one record per CDR3 protein. In the table there are roughly 700,000 distinct CDR3 sequences, around 15% of which are singletons. The germline V gene has CDR1 LGHDT and CDR2 YNNKEL (reference sequence). This CDR3 spans 15 amino acids. Trimming pared 4 bases from V and 4 bases from J, leaving 17 bases between. This clonotype was recorded at least ten times. Its antigen is currently unknown. General study findings and limits: The blood repertoire included most of the expanded thyroid clonotypes above 0.001.

The receptor comes from a young woman with Graves' hyperthyroidism. The sample taken for sequencing was blood. V usage is TRBV3-1 and J usage is TRBJ2-7, with D perhaps matching TRBD1 (6 bases). In DNA form, the CDR3 reads TGTGCCAGCAGCCTACTAGGACAGACCCAGTACGAGCAGTACTTC. As protein: CASSLLGQTQYEQYF.